The clone carrying this T cell receptor beta chain was found a few times. Method: immunoSEQ multiplex PCR; TCRdb's copy keeps in-frame clones and lacks some. The sample has some 40,000 clones; under 95% are singletons. This record belongs to a study of graft-versus-host responses after intestinal transplantation. Study details: For around 3 years after anti-thymocyte globulin induction, all recipients took tacrolimus and steroids.

The germline V and J ends were trimmed by 8 bases and 0 bases, with 13 bases remaining between them. From germline, CDR1 is MNHNS and CDR2 SASEGT. There are 14 residues in the CDR3. This sequence joins TRBV6-1 and TRBJ1-1; the D is unclear. The sequences come from PBMCs, collected approximately 310 days after intestinal transplant. This clonotype was obtained from a human patient who received an intestinal transplant, so some T cells may come from the graft donor. CDR3 residues: CASARFGLNTEAFF. CDR3 nucleotides: TGTGCCAGCGCACGTTTCGGTCTGAACACTGAAGCTTTCTTT.